This TCR beta chain was obtained from a study of cytomegalovirus exposure and HLA in healthy donors. Findings and limits, study-wide: What was likely a sequencing artifact was a cluster of highly shared sequence variants.

Germline assignment: CDR1 SEHNR and CDR2 FQNEAQ (reference sequence). This CDR3 region has 14 residues. The PCR contained 60 Vbeta and 13 Jbeta primers. Sequencing used immunoSEQ multiplex PCR; TCRdb keeps in-frame clones, though not all of them. This table holds about 180,000 clones, just over 75% found once. In regard to this clone: Antigen specificity is unknown. One end of the junction does not line up with germline, which may come from a read error.

The chain joins TRBV7-9 to TRBJ2-7; maybe TRBD1 (6 bases). The sequencing sample was made of PBMCs. The sequence was obtained from a man aged 18 to 29 in good health and CMV-seronegative. The chain's CDR3 is CTSSPDRRRYEQYF. The DNA for the CDR3 is TGTACCAGCAGCCCTGACAGGAGGCGATACGAGCAGTACTTC. Combining the CDR3 with reference TRBV7-9 and TRBJ2-7 gives the whole variable domain DTGVSQNPRHKITKRGQNVTFRCDPISEHNRLYWYRQTLGQGPEFLTYFQNEAQLEKSRLLSDRFSAERPKGSFSTLEIQRTEQGDSAMYLCTSSPDRRRYEQYFGPGTRLTVT.